These 11 T cell receptor beta chains were all obtained from the same sample, sequenced in a study of neurological immune-mediated disorders. Documented time point: longitudinal time-point 2. TCRdb ran MiXCR on the 5' RACE reads and lists one entry per CDR3 protein. There are tens of thousands of distinct CDR3 sequences in the sample; approximately 13% occur only once, and around 5.3% lies in the top ten. Sequencing was performed on PBMCs. These receptors all come from a female donor with HTLV-1-associated myelopathy (HAM/TSP).

This clonotype has only a few counts. V gene TRBV12-5 combines with J gene TRBJ2-7, with TRBD1 as a possible D gene (6 bases). V shed 6 bases and J shed 5 bases, with 20 bases lying between them. Per the germline V gene, CDR1 is LGHNT and CDR2 is FRNRAP. The CDR3 is 15 amino acids. CDR3 amino acids: CASGRGHRDLNEQYF. CDR3 nucleotides: TGTGCTAGTGGCCGTGGCCACAGGGATCTGAACGAGCAGTACTTC.

This clonotype was detected ten times or more. This chain links TRBV29-1 with TRBJ1-1; tentative D call: TRBD1 (5 bases). The germline CDR1 and CDR2 sequences are SQVTM and ANQGSEA. V gave up 7 bases and J gave up 3 bases, with 15 bases separating them. CDR3 length: 13 residues. CDR3: CSGQLEADTEAFF. In DNA form, the CDR3 reads TGCAGCGGACAGCTGGAGGCGGACACTGAAGCTTTCTTT.

The chain couples TRBV5-1 to TRBJ1-2; D is perhaps TRBD1 (5 bases). This CDR3 has 15 residues. V dropped 0 bases and J dropped 7 bases, with 16 bases sitting between them. Per the germline V gene, CDR1 is SGHRS and CDR2 is YFSETQ. The CDR3 bases are TGCGCCAGCAGCTTGGAATACGGGGGGATTGGTGGCTACACCTTC. It specifies CASSLEYGGIGGYTF.

A note on this clonotype: A read error may be the cause here, since a much bigger clone is one base away. The rearrangement links TRBV7-2 to TRBJ2-2, with D perhaps TRBD1 or TRBD2 (6 bases each). The V gene lost 5 bases and the J gene lost 7 bases, with 11 bases spanning the gap. Germline assignment: CDR1 SGHTA and CDR2 FQGNSA. The CDR3 extends over 13 amino acids. DNA of the CDR3: TGTGCCAGCAGCGGCGAGGGGGGCGGGGAGCTGTTTTTT. Its protein is CASSGEGGGELFF.

Concerning this clonotype itself: The junction differs from germline at one of its ends, possibly a read error. V and J are TRBV15 and TRBJ1-2; D remains ambiguous. The CDR3 is 19 residues long. Germline assignment: CDR1 LNHNV and CDR2 YYDKDF (reference sequence). The CDR3, as DNA: TGTGCCACCAGCAGAGATCTGCGACATGGATTCTCAGCTAACTATTGCTACACCTTC. The encoded protein is CATSRDLRHGFSANYCYTF.

This clonotype was recorded many times. V is TRBV20-1 and J is TRBJ2-7, with TRBD1 identical over 9 bases. Germline trimming cut 4 bases from V and 7 bases from J; bases unmatched to any gene: 5. The CDR3 is 12 amino acids. Per germline, CDR1 DFQATT and CDR2 SNEGSKA (reference sequence). The CDR3 nucleotides are TGCAGTGCTAAATACAGGGGGCGAGAGCAGTACTTC. It is translated as CSAKYRGREQYF.

This clonotype was detected ten times or more. This sequence joins TRBV28 and TRBJ2-4; D remains unclear. The germline V gene has CDR1 MDHEN and CDR2 SYDVKM. This CDR3 has 15 amino acids. V was shortened by 5 bases and J by 1 base, with 12 bases between the two germline ends. In DNA, the CDR3 is TGTGCCAGCAGTCTTAGCCCTGTGGCCAAAAACATTCAGTACTTC. Translated: CASSLSPVAKNIQYF.

Ten or more counts support this clonotype. This sequence joins TRBV5-8 and TRBJ1-2, with D uncertain. Deletions cut 3 bases from V and 14 bases from J, with 17 bases between. The CDR3 length is 12 residues. CDR1 is SGHTS and CDR2 is YDEGEE in the germline V gene. The CDR3 loop is CASSWSGERKTF. As DNA, the CDR3 is TGTGCCAGCAGCTGGAGTGGGGAGAGAAAGACCTTC. Combining the CDR3 with reference TRBV5-8 and TRBJ1-2 gives the whole variable domain EAGVTQSPTHLIKTRGQQATLRCSPISGHTSVYWYQQALGLGLQFLLWYDEGEERNRGNFPPRFSGRQFPNYSSELNVNALELEDSALYLCASSWSGERKTFGSGTRLTVV.

In this sample, this clonotype turned up many times. This chain links TRBV24-1 with TRBJ1-2, with D possibly matching TRBD1 (5 bases). Between the trimmed V and J ends, which lost 4 bases and 3 bases, there was a span of 17 bases. Germline V gene lookup returns CDR1 KGHDR and CDR2 SFDVKD. The CDR3 has 16 amino acids. In DNA form, the CDR3 reads TGTGCCACCAGTGACCAGCTCCGGGACGGGCACTATGGCTACACCTTC. Translating gives CATSDQLRDGHYGYTF.

This clonotype was seen many times. This rearrangement joins TRBV29-1 to TRBJ2-7, with D perhaps TRBD1 (6 bases). The CDR3 loop spans 14 amino acids. Trimming left V 0 bases short and J 0 bases short, with 9 bases between. Germline V CDR1 and CDR2: SQVTM, ANQGSEA. The CDR3 spells CSVEDRGISYEQYF. In DNA form, the CDR3 reads TGCAGCGTTGAAGACAGGGGAATCTCCTACGAGCAGTACTTC.

Ten or more counts support this clonotype. The DNA for the CDR3 is TGTGCCAGCAGCATACAGGGGGCAAGCTATGGCTACACCTTC. Amino acids: CASSIQGASYGYTF. V gene TRBV12-3 or TRBV12-4 combines with J gene TRBJ1-2; 9 bases line up with TRBD1. CDR3 length: 14 residues. Germline trimming cut 6 bases from V and 4 bases from J; bases unmatched to any gene: 6.